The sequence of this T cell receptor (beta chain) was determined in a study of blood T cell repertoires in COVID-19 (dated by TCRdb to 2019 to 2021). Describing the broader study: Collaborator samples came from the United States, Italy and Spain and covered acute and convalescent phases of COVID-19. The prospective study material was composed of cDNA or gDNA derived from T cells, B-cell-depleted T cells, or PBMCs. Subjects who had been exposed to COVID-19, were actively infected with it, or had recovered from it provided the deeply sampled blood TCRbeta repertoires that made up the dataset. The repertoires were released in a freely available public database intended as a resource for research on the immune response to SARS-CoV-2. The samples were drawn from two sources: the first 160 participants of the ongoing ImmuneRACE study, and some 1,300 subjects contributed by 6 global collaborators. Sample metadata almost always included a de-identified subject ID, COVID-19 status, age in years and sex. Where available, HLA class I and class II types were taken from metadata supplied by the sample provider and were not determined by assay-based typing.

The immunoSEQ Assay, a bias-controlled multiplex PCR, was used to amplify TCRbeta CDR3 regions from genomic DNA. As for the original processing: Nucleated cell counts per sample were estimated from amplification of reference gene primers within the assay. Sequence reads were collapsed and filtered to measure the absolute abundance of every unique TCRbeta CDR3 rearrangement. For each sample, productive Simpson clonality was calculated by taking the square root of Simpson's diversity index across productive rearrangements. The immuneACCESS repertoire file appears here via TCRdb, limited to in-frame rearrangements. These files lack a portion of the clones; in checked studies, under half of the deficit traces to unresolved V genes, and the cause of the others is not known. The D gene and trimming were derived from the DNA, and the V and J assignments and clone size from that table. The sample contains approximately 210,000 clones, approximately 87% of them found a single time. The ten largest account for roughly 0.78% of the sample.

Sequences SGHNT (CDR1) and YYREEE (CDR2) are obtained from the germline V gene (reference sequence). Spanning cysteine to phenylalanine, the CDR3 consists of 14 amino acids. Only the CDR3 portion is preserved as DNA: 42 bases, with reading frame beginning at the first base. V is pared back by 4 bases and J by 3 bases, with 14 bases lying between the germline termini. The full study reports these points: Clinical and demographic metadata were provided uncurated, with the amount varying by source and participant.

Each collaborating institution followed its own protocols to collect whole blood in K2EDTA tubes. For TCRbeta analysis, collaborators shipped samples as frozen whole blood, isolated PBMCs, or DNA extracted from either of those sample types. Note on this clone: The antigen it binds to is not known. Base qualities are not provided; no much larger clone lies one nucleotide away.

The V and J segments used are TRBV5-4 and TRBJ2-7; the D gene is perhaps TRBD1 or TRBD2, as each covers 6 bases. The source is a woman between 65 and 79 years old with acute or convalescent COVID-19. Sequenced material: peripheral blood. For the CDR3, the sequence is CASSLAGQNYEQYF. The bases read TGTGCCAGCAGCCTGGCGGGACAAAACTACGAGCAGTACTTC.